The source of this T cell receptor (beta chain) is a study of blood T cell repertoires in COVID-19 (dated by TCRdb to about 2020). For the wider study: Collaborator samples came from the United States, Italy and Spain and covered acute and convalescent phases of COVID-19. Subjects who had been exposed to COVID-19, were actively infected with it, or had recovered from it provided the deeply sampled blood TCRbeta repertoires that made up the dataset. The samples were drawn from two sources: the first 160 participants of the ongoing ImmuneRACE study, and 1,200 or so subjects contributed by 6 global collaborators. Where HLA class I and class II types were available, the types were taken from metadata supplied by the sample provider, not from assay-based typing. The material from the prospective study consisted of cDNA or gDNA derived from T cells, B-cell-depleted T cells, or PBMCs. The repertoires were made available in a free public database intended to serve as a resource for research on the immune response to SARS-CoV-2. A de-identified subject ID, COVID-19 status, age in years and sex were almost always included in the sample metadata.

Sequences MDHEN (CDR1) and SYDVKM (CDR2) are obtained from the germline V gene. There are 16 amino acids in the CDR3, from cysteine to phenylalanine inclusive. The CDR3 DNA has 48 bases and is translated from base 1. V was cut back by 8 bases and J by 5 bases, leaving a gap of 22 bases between them. TCRbeta CDR3 regions were amplified from genomic DNA using the immunoSEQ Assay, a bias-controlled multiplex PCR. Per the authors' processing: The number of nucleated cells in each sample was estimated from the amplification of reference gene primers within the assay. Sequence reads were collapsed and filtered to measure the absolute abundance of every unique TCRbeta CDR3 rearrangement. For each sample, productive Simpson clonality was calculated as the square root of Simpson's diversity index over productive rearrangements. TCRdb provides this immuneACCESS table in a form limited to in-frame rearrangements. Some clones are lacking; in checked studies, under half of them reflect an unresolved V gene, and why the rest are absent is not known. Clone size and the V and J calls come from that table; the DNA yielded D and trimming. This sample holds about 130,000 clones; about four fifths were observed only once. The ten most abundant clones make up around 11% of the sample.

Study-wide conclusions, independent of this receptor: The amount of clinical and demographic metadata varied by source and participant and was provided uncurated.

Collaborating institutions collected whole blood in K2EDTA tubes following their own protocols. For TCRbeta analysis, collaborators shipped samples in one of three forms: frozen whole blood, isolated PBMCs, or DNA extracted from either of those sample types. With regard to this clone: It lacks a known antigen. No much larger clonotype is one base removed from it; base qualities were not supplied.

This receptor was identified in a man between 60 and 75 years old with acute or convalescent COVID-19. Recombination linked TRBV28 to TRBJ1-5, with TRBD1 tentatively as D gene (5 bases match). Sequencing used peripheral blood. The CDR3 reads as follows: CASLQGDGGGHQPQHF. The DNA sequence follows: TGTGCCAGCCTTCAAGGGGATGGGGGAGGTCATCAGCCCCAGCATTTT. When the CDR3 is completed using the reference TRBV28 and TRBJ1-5 genes on either side, the full variable domain is DVKVTQSSRYLVKRTGEKVFLECVQDMDHENMFWYRQDPGLGLRLIYFSYDVKMKEKGDIPEGYSVSREKKERFSLILESASTNQTSMYLCASLQGDGGGHQPQHFGDGTRLSIL.